The present T cell receptor (beta chain) was sequenced within a study of blood T cell repertoires in COVID-19. Sequencing was performed with immunoSEQ multiplex PCR; in TCRdb, only in-frame clones are kept and a portion is missing. The sample holds about 400,000 clones; roughly 86% are singletons and the top ten take about 1.8%. There are 13 residues in the CDR3. Germline V gene sequence: CDR1 SGHNT, CDR2 YENEEA. Trimming removed 5 bases at V and 1 base at J, with 8 bases between. The chain carries TRBV11-3 and TRBJ1-1; D gene unclear. The receptor was derived from a woman under 40 who had recovered from COVID-19. Sequences were obtained from PBMCs or T cells enriched from blood (not recorded which). Here the CDR3 DNA reads TGTGCCAGCAGCCTGTCCGGGAACACTGAAGCTTTCTTT. It translates to CASSLSGNTEAFF.